This passage covers 7 T cell receptor beta chains from one sample sequenced in a study of cytomegalovirus exposure and HLA in healthy donors. It was with 60 Vbeta and 13 Jbeta primers that the PCR ran. The data were produced by immunoSEQ multiplex PCR, yet TCRdb's version contains in-frame clones alone and is incomplete. The sample yields under 110,000 clones, more than 75% seen once. Material: PBMCs. The receptors stem from a woman in her fifties or sixties in good health and CMV-seropositive.

As to this clone: This same CDR3 is encoded by further DNA sequences in the sample. The chain is built from TRBV5-4 and TRBJ2-3; possible D gene TRBD2, 7 bases. The germline gives CDR1 SGHNT, CDR2 YYREEE (reference sequence). The CDR3 length is 15 residues. V lost 2 bases and J lost 2, with 12 bases in between. The CDR3 nucleotides are TGTGCCAGCAGCTTAGGGGGGGGCAACACAGATACGCAGTATTTT. Translating it yields CASSLGGGNTDTQYF.

V is TRBV6-1 and J is TRBJ1-2; D uncertain. CDR1 and CDR2 (germline): MNHNS, SASEGT. V was shortened by 4 bases and J by 6 bases, with 12 bases between the two germline ends. The CDR3 length is 13 residues. The DNA for the CDR3 is TGTGCCAGCAGTGGGGAACCCGGGGATGGCTACACCTTC. Translating it yields CASSGEPGDGYTF.

In its sample, this clone ranks as medium-sized. The chain couples TRBV28 to TRBJ2-7; D unresolved. Per the germline V gene, CDR1 is MDHEN and CDR2 is SYDVKM. Between the trimmed V and J ends, which lost 5 bases and 2 bases, there was a span of 10 bases. The CDR3 has 13 residues. The CDR3: CASSPRQAYEQYF. The CDR3 region has the DNA TGTGCCAGCAGTCCCAGACAAGCCTACGAGCAGTACTTC.

This clone was counted a few times. The V gene is TRBV25-1, the J gene TRBJ2-7, with D possibly matching TRBD1 (7 bases). The CDR3 consists of 16 residues. V dropped 2 bases and J dropped 4 bases, with 18 bases sitting between them. From germline, CDR1 is MGHDK and CDR2 SYGVNS. The CDR3 DNA sequence: TGTGCCAGCAGTGAAGGGCGGGACAGCTCCTTTTACGAGCAGTACTTC. It translates to CASSEGRDSSFYEQYF.

Concerning this clone: The same CDR3 also results from other DNA sequences found in this sample. The chain links TRBV5-6 to TRBJ2-7, with 11 bases lining up with TRBD2. Looked up from germline, CDR1 is SGHDT and CDR2 is YYEEEE. This CDR3 has 15 amino acids. V lost 4 bases to trimming and J lost 3 bases; unmatched junction nucleotides: 6. The CDR3 nucleotides read TGTGCCAGCAGCCTAACTAGCGGGGGTGGCTACGAGCAGTACTTC. Amino acids: CASSLTSGGGYEQYF.

This sequence joins TRBV2 and TRBJ1-2; D is perhaps TRBD1 (6 bases). The CDR3 runs to 14 residues. In germline, CDR1 is SNHLY, CDR2 FYNNEI. V was shortened by 5 bases and J by 5 bases, with 15 bases between the two germline ends. In DNA, the CDR3 is TGTGCCAGCAGTTCAGGGGAGCTTTCTTATGGCTACACCTTC. Its translation is CASSSGELSYGYTF.

The gene calls are TRBV28 and TRBJ1-1; no clear D. CDR1 is MDHEN and CDR2 is SYDVKM in the germline V gene. V lost 6 bases and J lost 5, with 10 bases in between. The CDR3 sequence is 12 residues long. Written as DNA, the CDR3 is TGTGCCAGCAGCTATAGTAGTACTGAAGCTTTCTTT. Encoded protein: CASSYSSTEAFF. The full variable domain, rest sourced from reference TRBV28 and TRBJ1-1, is DVKVTQSSRYLVKRTGEKVFLECVQDMDHENMFWYRQDPGLGLRLIYFSYDVKMKEKGDIPEGYSVSREKKERFSLILESASTNQTSMYLCASSYSSTEAFFGQGTRLTVV.